Detailed here is one T cell receptor beta chain. What it binds is unknown. The CDR3 totals 14 residues. Germline V gives CDR1 LNHDA, CDR2 SQIVND (reference sequence). Trimming took 9 bases from V and 4 from J; bases not matched to a gene: 11. This entry is derived from a study of early T cells in non-severe SARS-CoV-2 infection. Looking at the study overall: Investigators sequenced bulk RNA drawn from unsorted whole blood, and chains remained unpaired. Findings and caveats of the study: Lookups in VDJdb leaned toward anti-spike CD8 responses and missed private and CD4 specificities.

As part of library construction, unique molecular identifiers were attached to individual cDNA molecules. TCRdb reprocessed the 5' RACE reads via MiXCR and lists one record per CDR3 protein. Of tens of thousands of distinct CDR3 sequences listed, over 9.5% are singletons. The TCR originated in an adult who was a healthcare worker with PCR-confirmed SARS-CoV-2 infection or an uninfected control (not recorded which). Sequenced: whole blood. The J gene is TRBJ2-5, the V gene TRBV19; 7 bases align to TRBD1. The chain's CDR3 is CASKRDRGRETQYF. CDR3 DNA: TGTGCCAGCAAACGGGACAGAGGGAGAGAGACCCAGTACTTC. The full variable domain, its missing parts supplied by reference TRBV19 and TRBJ2-5, is DGGITQSPKYLFRKEGQNVTLSCEQNLNHDAMYWYRQDPGQGLRLIYYSQIVNDFQKGDIAEGYSVSREKKESFPLTVTSAQKNPTAFYLCASKRDRGRETQYFGPGTRLLVL.